This T cell receptor beta chain was found in a study of shared clonotypes between healthy human individuals. Study context: Three CD4 naive, three CD4 memory, two CD8 naive and one CD8 memory plate were used per donor.

The ends were cut back, 0 bases at V and 4 bases at J, with 17 bases in the middle. The germline gives CDR1 SGHKS, CDR2 YYEKEE (reference sequence). The CDR3 totals 16 residues. Assay: immunoSEQ multiplex PCR; the TCRdb copy retains only in-frame clones and omits some. Among about 580,000 clones listed, more than 95% were seen once. Naive CD8 cells lacked CD45RO and underwent positive selection for CCR7, leaving out terminally differentiated effector memory CD45RA+ cells. Study-wide results and caveats: Naive subsets generally had larger estimated richness than memory subsets. It was only blood that was sampled, and tissue repertoires likely differ.

Note on this clone: Its antigen is not known.

This TCR derives from a man aged 25-40 years in good health. The rearrangement joins TRBV5-5 to TRBJ2-7; a weak D match, TRBD1 (6 bases). The sample comprised naive CD8+ T cells sorted from blood. This chain's CDR3 is CASSLEDLGAAYEQYF. CDR3 coding DNA: TGTGCCAGCAGCTTGGAGGATTTGGGGGCTGCGTACGAGCAGTACTTC.